The 15 T cell receptor beta chains in this list originate from one sample, sequenced in a study of Graves' ophthalmopathy and Graves' hyperthyroidism (dated by TCRdb to 2016 to 2019). For sequencing, an Illumina HiSeq 2000 was employed. For repertoire sequencing, TCR beta CDR3 regions were amplified from RNA transcripts. The first round was an RT-PCR using HTBI primers with the Qiagen OneStep RT-PCR kit, and this first round was followed by a second-round multiplex PCR, then size selection and purification. Starting from the raw public reads, TCRdb applied fastp trimming at Q25, assembled clones with MiXCR and retained in-frame beta chains. Rows are combined by CDR3 protein, so each entry shows the most common genes and DNA. The sample data list some 750,000 distinct CDR3 sequences, and about 44% of these were observed just once. The ten largest account for about 40% of the sample. Sequenced: peripheral blood. These receptors were collected from an adult man with Graves' ophthalmopathy.

V is TRBV25-1 and J is TRBJ2-2; a possible D gene is TRBD2 (6 bases). CDR1 is MGHDK, CDR2 SYGVNS, per germline. The CDR3 is 15 residues long. Trimming left V 11 bases short and J 0 bases short, with 16 bases between. The CDR3 protein is CAGRFSGPNTGELFF. The CDR3 DNA reads TGTGCCGGGAGATTTAGCGGTCCGAACACCGGGGAGCTGTTTTTT. The full variable domain, rest sourced from reference TRBV25-1 and TRBJ2-2, is EADIYQTPRYLVIGTGKKITLECSQTMGHDKMYWYQQDPGMELHLIHYSYGVNSTEKGDLSSESTVSRIRTEHFPLTLESARPSHTSQYLCAGRFSGPNTGELFFGEGSRLTVL.

Concerning this clonotype: Being one base from a much bigger clone, this may be a read error. The gene calls are TRBV10-3 and TRBJ2-7; D is possibly TRBD1 or TRBD2 (5 bases each). The CDR3 has 15 residues. Trimming removed 6 bases from V and 2 bases from J, with 17 bases in between. CDR1 is ENHRY and CDR2 is SYGVKD in the germline V gene. DNA for the CDR3: TGTGCCATCAGGCCCTCCGGGGCAGGAACCTACGAGCAGTACTTC. Amino acid sequence: CAIRPSGAGTYEQYF.

The sample holds many counts of this clonotype. This rearrangement joins TRBV9 to TRBJ1-2; D gene unclear. CDR3 length: 15 residues. Trimming took off 4 bases at V and 4 bases at J, with 17 bases between the two ends. Germline V lookup: CDR1 SGDLS, CDR2 YYNGEE. CDR3 sequence: CASSTHSDPPYGYTF. CDR3 nucleotides: TGTGCCAGCAGCACCCACTCGGACCCTCCCTATGGCTACACCTTC.

With respect to this clonotype: A read error is likely, as this CDR3 ends without the conserved phenylalanine or tryptophan. Because the CDR3's place on the DNA is in doubt, the DNA is left out and the CDR3 is given as listed by TCRdb. This chain connects TRBV10-3 to TRBJ2-5; the table's D gene call, TRBD2, was not cross checked with the DNA. The CDR3 sequence runs 10 residues, both termini included. Germline CDR1 is ENHRY and CDR2 is SYGVKD. The CDR3 spells CAISDLRLAG.

Turning to this clonotype: Possible read error: a much larger clone is one base away. The chain has TRBV10-2 and TRBJ1-2; TRBD1 matches 8 bases. CDR1 is WSHSY, CDR2 SAAADI, per germline. V gave up 4 bases and J gave up 2 bases; unmatched junction bases: 9. The CDR3 has 16 residues. The CDR3: CASSAGQEEQNYGYTF. For the CDR3, the DNA is TGCGCCAGCAGTGCGGGACAGGAGGAACAAAACTATGGCTACACCTTC.

The chain employs TRBV25-1 and TRBJ2-2; maybe TRBD1 (6 bases). Germline lookup yields CDR1 MGHDK and CDR2 SYGVNS. This CDR3 is built from 16 residues. The V gene lost 6 bases and the J gene lost 6 bases, with 20 bases spanning the gap. The CDR3 nucleotides read TGTGCCAGCAGGCTAGGTGGCACCAGGGGTTCCGGGGAGCTGTTTTTT. Translation: CASRLGGTRGSGELFF.

The chain employs TRBV29-1 and TRBJ2-5; weak D call: TRBD1 (5 bases). V was cut by 8 bases and J by 5 bases, with 18 bases left in between. This CDR3 is 13 amino acids long. Germline V gene data show CDR1 as SQVTM and CDR2 as ANQGSEA. CDR3: CSTVAGMGETQYF. CDR3 nucleotide sequence: TGCAGCACTGTGGCAGGGATGGGTGAGACCCAGTACTTC.

The chain carries TRBV11-1 and TRBJ1-1; D may be TRBD1 (5 bases). With 5 bases removed from V and 4 bases from J, the gap between germline ends came to 11 bases. The CDR3 is 13 residues long. CDR1 is SGHAT, CDR2 FQDESV, per germline (reference sequence). The CDR3 sequence is CASSLTALTEAFF. DNA of the CDR3: TGTGCCAGCAGCCTGACAGCCCTCACTGAAGCTTTCTTT. The full variable domain, rest sourced from reference TRBV11-1 and TRBJ1-1, is EAEVAQSPRYKITEKSQAVAFWCDPISGHATLYWYRQILGQGPELLVQFQDESVVDDSQLPKDRFSAERLKGVDSTLKIQPAELGDSAMYLCASSLTALTEAFFGQGTRLTVV.

The rearrangement uses TRBV3-1 and TRBJ2-5; D gene unclear. V lost 1 base and J lost 7, with 10 bases in between. The CDR3 totals 13 residues. From germline, CDR1 is LGHDT and CDR2 YNNKEL (reference sequence). The CDR3 loop is CASSQVPVATQYF. As DNA, the CDR3 is TGTGCCAGCAGCCAAGTTCCAGTCGCGACCCAGTACTTC.

As regards this clonotype: Relative to the germline gene, one junction end is altered; a read error may explain this. The V and J genes are TRBV5-1 and TRBJ1-1, with D possibly TRBD1 on 5 matching bases. The length of the CDR3 is 15 residues. Germline V gene data show CDR1 as SGHRS and CDR2 as YFSETQ. CDR3 region: CASSAPRRGNTEAFF. The DNA of the CDR3 is TGTGCCAGCAGTGCCCCGAGGAGGGGAAACACTGAAGCTTTCTTT.

The chain carries TRBV15 and TRBJ1-1; D might be TRBD1 (6 bases). The CDR3 contains 12 residues. Germline CDR1 LNHNV, CDR2 YYDKDF (reference sequence). Trimming stripped 0 bases from V and 11 bases from J, with 10 bases between. The CDR3 sequence: CATSRDLQGAFF. The CDR3 nucleotides are TGTGCCACCAGCAGAGATCTCCAGGGGGCTTTCTTT.

This clonotype occurred many times. This chain joins TRBV7-9 and TRBJ1-4; TRBD1 aligns across 7 bases. Trimming cost V 5 bases and J 8 bases; bases outside gene matches: 11. This CDR3 region has 15 residues. The germline gives CDR1 SEHNR, CDR2 FQNEAQ (reference sequence). CDR3 nucleotides: TGTGCCAGCAGCCATCAGACAGGGCCGTCGGAAAAACTGTTTTTT. It is translated as CASSHQTGPSEKLFF.

Many counts were recorded for this clonotype. The chain carries TRBV25-1 and TRBJ2-5; D might be TRBD1 (6 bases). The V and J ends lost 4 bases and 3 bases respectively, with 12 bases between them. Germline values: CDR1 MGHDK, CDR2 SYGVNS. The CDR3 has 14 residues. The CDR3 spells CASSGSRTEETQYF. As DNA, the CDR3 is TGTGCCAGCAGTGGATCCAGGACAGAAGAGACCCAGTACTTC.

The rearrangement uses TRBV7-9 and TRBJ1-2, with 9 bases matching TRBD1. J lost 7 bases, V lost 3 bases, and 12 bases had no gene match. The CDR3 length is 16 residues. In germline, CDR1 is SEHNR, CDR2 FQNEAQ (reference sequence). As DNA, the CDR3 is TGTGCCAGCAGCTTTAATTCCGGGACAGGGCCTGGTGGCTACACCTTC. It codes for CASSFNSGTGPGGYTF.

In this sample, this clonotype turned up many times. The gene calls are TRBV11-2 and TRBJ1-6; weak D call: TRBD1 (6 bases). The germline V and J ends were trimmed by 6 bases and 7 bases, with 13 bases remaining between them. CDR1 is SGHAT and CDR2 is FQNNGV in the germline V gene. The CDR3 is made up of 14 amino acids. The DNA of the CDR3 is TGTGCCAGCAGGCCCGGGGGGCACAATTCACCCCTCCACTTT. It specifies CASRPGGHNSPLHF.